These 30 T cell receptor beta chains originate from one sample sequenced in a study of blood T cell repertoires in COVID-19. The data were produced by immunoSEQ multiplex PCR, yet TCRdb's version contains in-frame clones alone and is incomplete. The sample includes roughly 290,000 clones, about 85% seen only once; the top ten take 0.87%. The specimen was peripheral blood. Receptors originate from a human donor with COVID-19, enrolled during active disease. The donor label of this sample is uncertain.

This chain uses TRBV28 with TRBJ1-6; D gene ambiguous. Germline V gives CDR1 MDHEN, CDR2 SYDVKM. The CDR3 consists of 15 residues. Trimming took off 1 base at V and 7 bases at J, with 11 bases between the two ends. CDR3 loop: CASSLSAGTNSPLHF. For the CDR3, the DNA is TGTGCCAGCAGTTTATCGGCAGGTACCAATTCACCCCTCCACTTT.

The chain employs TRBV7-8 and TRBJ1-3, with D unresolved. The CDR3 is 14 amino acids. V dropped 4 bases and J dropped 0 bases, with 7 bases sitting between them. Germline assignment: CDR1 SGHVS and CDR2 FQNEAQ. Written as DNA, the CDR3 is TGTGCCAGCAGCTCAACACGCTCTGGAAACACCATATATTTT. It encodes CASSSTRSGNTIYF. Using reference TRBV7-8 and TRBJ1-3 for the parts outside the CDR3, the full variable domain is GAGVSQSPRYKVAKRGQDVALRCDPISGHVSLFWYQQALGQGPEFLTYFQNEAQLDKSGLPSDRFFAERPEGSVSTLKIQRTQQEDSAVYLCASSSTRSGNTIYFGEGSWLTVV.

The CDR3 region is CASSLGGQGFYYGYTF. The CDR3 nucleotides are TGTGCCAGCAGTTTAGGGGGACAGGGGTTTTACTATGGCTACACCTTC. The rearrangement joins TRBV28 to TRBJ1-2, with 10 bases lining up with TRBD1. Germline assignment: CDR1 MDHEN and CDR2 SYDVKM. With V trimmed by 2 bases and J by 3 bases, 6 bases remained unmatched. This CDR3 region has 16 residues.

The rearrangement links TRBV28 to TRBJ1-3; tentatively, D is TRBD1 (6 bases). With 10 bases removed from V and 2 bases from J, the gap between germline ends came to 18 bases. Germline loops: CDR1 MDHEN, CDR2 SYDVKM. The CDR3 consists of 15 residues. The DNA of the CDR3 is TGTGCCACCCTTGGAAGGGGGACCGCTGGAAACACCATATATTTT. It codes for CATLGRGTAGNTIYF.

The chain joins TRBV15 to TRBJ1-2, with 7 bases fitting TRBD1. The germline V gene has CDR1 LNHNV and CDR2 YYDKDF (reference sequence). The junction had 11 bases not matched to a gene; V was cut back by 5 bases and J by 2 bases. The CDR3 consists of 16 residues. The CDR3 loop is CATSPEPRGYNYGYTF. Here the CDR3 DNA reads TGTGCCACCAGCCCAGAACCCAGGGGGTACAACTATGGCTACACCTTC.

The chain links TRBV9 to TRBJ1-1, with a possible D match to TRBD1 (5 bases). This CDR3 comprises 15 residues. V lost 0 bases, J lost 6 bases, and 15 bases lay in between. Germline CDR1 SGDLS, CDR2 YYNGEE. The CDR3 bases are TGTGCCAGCAGCGTAGTGGGCTTCGGGACTTCTGAAGCTTTCTTT. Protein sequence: CASSVVGFGTSEAFF.

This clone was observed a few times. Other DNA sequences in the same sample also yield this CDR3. The CDR3 sequence: CAWTAGFYNEQFF. The CDR3 DNA reads TGTGCCTGGACGGCGGGATTTTACAATGAGCAGTTCTTC. The rearrangement links TRBV30 to TRBJ2-1; D perhaps matches TRBD2 (6 bases). CDR1 is GTSNPN and CDR2 is SVGIG in the germline V gene (reference sequence). The CDR3 contains 13 residues. V lost 4 bases and J 4 bases, leaving 11 bases between the germline ends. Full variable domain (remainder filled in from reference TRBV30 and TRBJ2-1): SQTIHQWPATLVQPVGSPLSLECTVEGTSNPNLYWYRQAAGRGLQLLFYSVGIGQISSEVPQNLSASRPQDRQFILSSKKLLLSDSGFYLCAWTAGFYNEQFFGPGTRLTVL.

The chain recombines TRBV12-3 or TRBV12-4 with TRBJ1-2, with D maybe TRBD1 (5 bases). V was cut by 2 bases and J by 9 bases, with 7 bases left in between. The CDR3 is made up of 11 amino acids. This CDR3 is CASSLYRRYTF. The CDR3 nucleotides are TGTGCCAGCAGTTTATACAGGCGCTACACCTTC.

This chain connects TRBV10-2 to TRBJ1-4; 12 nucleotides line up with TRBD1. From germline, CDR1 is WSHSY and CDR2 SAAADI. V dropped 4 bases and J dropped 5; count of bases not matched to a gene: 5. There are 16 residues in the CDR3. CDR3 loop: CASSGAGTGGNEKLFF. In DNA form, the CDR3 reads TGCGCCAGCAGTGGGGCCGGGACAGGGGGCAATGAAAAACTGTTTTTT.

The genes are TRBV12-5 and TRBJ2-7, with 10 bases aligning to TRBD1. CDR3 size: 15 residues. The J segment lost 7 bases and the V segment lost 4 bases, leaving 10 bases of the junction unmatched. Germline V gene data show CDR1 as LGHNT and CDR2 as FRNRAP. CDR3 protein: CASGSSGTGVGEQYF. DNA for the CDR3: TGTGCTAGTGGTTCTTCCGGGACAGGGGTTGGAGAGCAGTACTTC.

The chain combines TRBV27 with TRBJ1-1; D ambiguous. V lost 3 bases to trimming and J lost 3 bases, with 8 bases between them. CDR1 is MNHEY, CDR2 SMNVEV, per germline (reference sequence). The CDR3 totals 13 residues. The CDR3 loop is CASSFGGDTEAFF. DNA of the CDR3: TGTGCCAGCAGTTTTGGCGGGGACACTGAAGCTTTCTTT.

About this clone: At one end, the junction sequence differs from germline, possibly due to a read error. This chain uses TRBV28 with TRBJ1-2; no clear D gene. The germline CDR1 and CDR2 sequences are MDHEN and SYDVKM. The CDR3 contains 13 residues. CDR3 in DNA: TGTGCCAGCCGTTTGGCATGGGAGAGGATAAACACCTTC. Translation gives CASRLAWERINTF.

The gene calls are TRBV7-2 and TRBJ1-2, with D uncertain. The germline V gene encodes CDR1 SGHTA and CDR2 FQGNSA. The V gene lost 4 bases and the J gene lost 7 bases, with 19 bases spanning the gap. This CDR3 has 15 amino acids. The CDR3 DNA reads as TGTGCCAGCAGCTCCGAGAGCGGCCGGGGTACTGGCTACACCTTC. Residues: CASSSESGRGTGYTF.

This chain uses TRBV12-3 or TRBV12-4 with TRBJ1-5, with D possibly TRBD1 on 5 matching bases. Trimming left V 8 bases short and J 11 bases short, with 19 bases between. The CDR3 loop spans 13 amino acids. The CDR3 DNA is TGTGCCAGCCAACGGGGGGATACAGGAGCCCAGCATTTT. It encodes CASQRGDTGAQHF.

The CDR3 nucleotides are TGTGCCAGCTCCCAGGGGTTACAAGAGACCCAGTACTTC. Residues: CASSQGLQETQYF. The V and J genes are TRBV7-3 and TRBJ2-5; a weak D match, TRBD1 (6 bases). This CDR3 is 13 amino acids long. Trimming removed 8 bases from V and 2 bases from J, with 12 bases in between. Germline V gives CDR1 SGHTA, CDR2 FQGTGA. The complete variable domain, with remaining parts taken from reference TRBV7-3 and TRBJ2-5, reads GAGVSQTPSNKVTEKGKYVELRCDPISGHTALYWYRQSLGQGPEFLIYFQGTGAADDSGLPNDRFFAVRPEGSVSTLKIQRTERGDSAVYLCASSQGLQETQYFGPGTRLLVL.

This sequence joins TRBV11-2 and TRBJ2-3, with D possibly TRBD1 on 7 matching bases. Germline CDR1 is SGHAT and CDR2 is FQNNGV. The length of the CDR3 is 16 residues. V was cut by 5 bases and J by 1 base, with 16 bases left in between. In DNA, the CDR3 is TGTGCCAGCAGCCAGGGGGGAGGTCGGGGCACAGATACGCAGTATTTT. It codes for CASSQGGGRGTDTQYF.

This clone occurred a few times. The CDR3 nucleotides read TGTGCCAGCAGTGTACAGGCGGGATCGGGCTACGAGCAGTACTTC. Amino acid sequence: CASSVQAGSGYEQYF. The rearrangement uses TRBV27 and TRBJ2-7, with TRBD2 as a possible D gene (6 bases). Germline assignment: CDR1 MNHEY and CDR2 SMNVEV (reference sequence). The CDR3 covers 15 residues. With 5 bases removed from V and 3 bases from J, the gap between germline ends came to 17 bases.

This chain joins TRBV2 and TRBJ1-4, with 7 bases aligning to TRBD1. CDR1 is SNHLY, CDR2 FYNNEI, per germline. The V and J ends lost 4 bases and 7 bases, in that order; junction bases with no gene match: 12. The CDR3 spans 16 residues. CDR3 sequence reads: CASSVETGSGGEKLFF. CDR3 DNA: TGTGCCAGCAGTGTTGAGACAGGGAGCGGAGGTGAAAAACTGTTTTTT. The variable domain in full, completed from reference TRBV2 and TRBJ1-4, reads EPEVTQTPSHQVTQMGQEVILRCVPISNHLYFYWYRQILGQKVEFLVSFYNNEISEKSEIFDDQFSVERPDGSNFTLKIRSTKLEDSAMYFCASSVETGSGGEKLFFGSGTQLSVL.

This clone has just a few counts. The CDR3 region has the DNA TGTGCCAGCAGTCCCCCCCTAGGCTCTAACTATGGCTACACCTTC. Its protein is CASSPPLGSNYGYTF. This sequence joins TRBV28 and TRBJ1-2; D gene unclear. Germline V gives CDR1 MDHEN, CDR2 SYDVKM. The V and J ends lost 5 bases and 0 bases respectively, with 13 bases between them. The CDR3 length is 15 residues.

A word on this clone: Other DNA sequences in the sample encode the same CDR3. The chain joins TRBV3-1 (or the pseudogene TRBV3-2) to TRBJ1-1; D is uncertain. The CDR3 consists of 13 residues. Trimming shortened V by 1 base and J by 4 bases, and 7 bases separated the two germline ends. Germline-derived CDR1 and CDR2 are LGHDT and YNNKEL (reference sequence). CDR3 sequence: CASSQVRGTEAFF. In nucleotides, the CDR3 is TGTGCCAGCAGCCAAGTTCGAGGCACTGAAGCTTTCTTT.

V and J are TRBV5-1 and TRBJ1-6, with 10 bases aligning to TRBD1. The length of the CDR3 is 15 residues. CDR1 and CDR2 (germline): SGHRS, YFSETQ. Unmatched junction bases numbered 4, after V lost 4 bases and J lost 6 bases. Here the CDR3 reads CASSPGTGVNSPLHF. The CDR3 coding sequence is TGCGCCAGCAGCCCGGGGACAGGGGTTAATTCACCCCTCCACTTT.

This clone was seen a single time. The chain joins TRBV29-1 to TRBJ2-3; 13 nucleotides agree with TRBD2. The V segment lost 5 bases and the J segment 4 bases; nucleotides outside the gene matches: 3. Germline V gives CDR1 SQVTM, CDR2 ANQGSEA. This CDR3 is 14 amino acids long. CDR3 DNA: TGCAGCGTTCTGACTAGCGGGGGGTCAGATACGCAGTATTTT. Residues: CSVLTSGGSDTQYF.

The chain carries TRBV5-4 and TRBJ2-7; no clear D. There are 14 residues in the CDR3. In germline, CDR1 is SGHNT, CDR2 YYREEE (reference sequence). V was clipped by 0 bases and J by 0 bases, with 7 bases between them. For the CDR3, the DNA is TGTGCCAGCAGCTTGGACTTAAGCTCCTACGAGCAGTACTTC. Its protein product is CASSLDLSSYEQYF.

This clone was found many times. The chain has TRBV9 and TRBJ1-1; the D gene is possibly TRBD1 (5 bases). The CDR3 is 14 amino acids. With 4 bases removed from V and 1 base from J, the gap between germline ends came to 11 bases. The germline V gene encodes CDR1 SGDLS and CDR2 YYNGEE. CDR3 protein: CASSLQDQNTEAFF. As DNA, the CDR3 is TGTGCCAGCAGCCTACAGGACCAGAACACTGAAGCTTTCTTT.

In DNA, the CDR3 is TGTGCCAGCAGCTACGACACGAACTATGGCTACACCTTC. This gives the protein CASSYDTNYGYTF. V and J are TRBV9 and TRBJ1-2; D is unclear. The CDR3 is 13 amino acids. V dropped 4 bases and J dropped 2 bases, with 9 bases sitting between them. From germline, CDR1 is SGDLS and CDR2 YYNGEE.

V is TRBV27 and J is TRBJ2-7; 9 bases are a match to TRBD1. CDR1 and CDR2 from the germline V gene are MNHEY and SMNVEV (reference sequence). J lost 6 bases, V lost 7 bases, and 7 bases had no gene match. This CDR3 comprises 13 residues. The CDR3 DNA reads TGTGCCAGCAATCCCCCGGGACAGGGCGAGCAGTACTTC. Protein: CASNPPGQGEQYF.

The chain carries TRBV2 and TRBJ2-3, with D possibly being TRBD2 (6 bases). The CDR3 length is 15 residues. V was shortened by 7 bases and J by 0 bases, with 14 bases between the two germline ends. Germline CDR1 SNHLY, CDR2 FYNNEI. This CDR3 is CASTLSGTSTDTQYF. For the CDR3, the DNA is TGTGCCAGCACGCTTAGCGGAACTAGCACAGATACGCAGTATTTT.

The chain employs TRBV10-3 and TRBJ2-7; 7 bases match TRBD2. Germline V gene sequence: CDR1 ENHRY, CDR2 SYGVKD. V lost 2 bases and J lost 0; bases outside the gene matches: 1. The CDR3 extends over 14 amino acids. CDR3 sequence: CAISERDYSYEQYF. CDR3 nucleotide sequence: TGTGCCATCAGTGAGCGGGACTACTCCTACGAGCAGTACTTC.

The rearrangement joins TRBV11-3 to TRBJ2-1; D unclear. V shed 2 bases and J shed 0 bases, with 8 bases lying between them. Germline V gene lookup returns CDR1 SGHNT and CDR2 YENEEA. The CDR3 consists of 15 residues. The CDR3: CASSLRAISYNEQFF. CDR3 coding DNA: TGTGCCAGCAGCTTACGAGCGATCTCCTACAATGAGCAGTTCTTC.

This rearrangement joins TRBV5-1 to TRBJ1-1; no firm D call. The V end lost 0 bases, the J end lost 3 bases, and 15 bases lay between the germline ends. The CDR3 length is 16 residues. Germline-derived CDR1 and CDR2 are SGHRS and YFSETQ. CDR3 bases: TGCGCCAGCAGCTTGGGGGCGGGAAGGAGGGACACTGAAGCTTTCTTT. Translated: CASSLGAGRRDTEAFF.